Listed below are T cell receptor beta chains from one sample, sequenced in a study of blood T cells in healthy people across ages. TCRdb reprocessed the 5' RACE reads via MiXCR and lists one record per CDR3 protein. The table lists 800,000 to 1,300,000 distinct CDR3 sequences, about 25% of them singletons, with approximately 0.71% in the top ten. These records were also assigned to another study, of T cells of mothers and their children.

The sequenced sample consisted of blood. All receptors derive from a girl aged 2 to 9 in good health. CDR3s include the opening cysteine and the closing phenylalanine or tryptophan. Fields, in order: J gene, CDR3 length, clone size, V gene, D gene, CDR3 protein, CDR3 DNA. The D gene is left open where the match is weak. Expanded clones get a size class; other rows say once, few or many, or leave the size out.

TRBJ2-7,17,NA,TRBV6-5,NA,CASSYSFPDDGSYEQYF,TGTGCCAGCAGTTACTCTTTCCCGGACGATGGTTCCTACGAGCAGTACTTC
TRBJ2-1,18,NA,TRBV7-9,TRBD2,CASSLGGLLAGGQNEQFF,TGTGCCAGCAGCTTGGGAGGACTACTAGCGGGGGGGCAGAATGAGCAGTTCTTC
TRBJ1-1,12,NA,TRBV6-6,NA,CATRTVNTEAFF,TGTGCCACCAGGACGGTGAACACTGAAGCTTTCTTT
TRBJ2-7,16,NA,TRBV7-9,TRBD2,CASSPPSGRAAYEQYF,TGTGCCAGCAGCCCCCCTAGCGGGAGGGCCGCATACGAGCAGTACTTC
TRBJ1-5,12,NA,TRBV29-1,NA,CSVESPSQPQHF,TGCAGCGTTGAGAGCCCCTCCCAGCCCCAGCATTTT
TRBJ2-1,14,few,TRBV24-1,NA,CATSEQGTYNEQFF,TGTGCCACCAGTGAGCAGGGAACGTACAATGAGCAGTTCTTC
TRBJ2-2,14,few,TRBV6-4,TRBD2,CASSTSEDTGELFF,TGTGCCAGCAGTACTAGCGAGGACACCGGGGAGCTGTTTTTT
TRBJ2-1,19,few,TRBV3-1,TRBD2,CASSHQALGIAGGPLGQFF,TGTGCCAGCAGCCACCAGGCGTTGGGTATAGCGGGAGGGCCCTTGGGGCAGTTCTTC
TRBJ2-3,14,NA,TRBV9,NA,CASSVTQVPDTQYF,TGTGCCAGCAGCGTAACTCAGGTGCCAGATACGCAGTATTTT
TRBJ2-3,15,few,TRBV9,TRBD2,CASSVSGSGTDTQYF,TGTGCCAGCAGCGTTAGCGGGAGTGGGACAGATACGCAGTATTTT
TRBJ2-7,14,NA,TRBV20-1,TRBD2,CSASPDGRSYEQYF,TGCAGTGCTAGCCCTGACGGGAGGTCCTACGAGCAGTACTTC
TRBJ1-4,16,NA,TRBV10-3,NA,CAISDLDRSTNEKLFF,TGTGCCATCAGTGACCTAGACAGATCAACTAATGAAAAACTGTTTTTT
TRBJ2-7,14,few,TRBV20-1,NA,CSAREGVRFYEQYF,TGCAGTGCTAGAGAGGGGGTACGATTCTACGAGCAGTACTTC
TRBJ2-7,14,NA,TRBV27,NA,CASSARDISYEQYF,TGTGCCAGCAGTGCCAGGGACATCTCCTACGAGCAGTACTTC
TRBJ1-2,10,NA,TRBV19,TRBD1,CARTGGGYTF,TGTGCCAGGACAGGGGGTGGCTACACCTTC
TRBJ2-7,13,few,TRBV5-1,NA,CASSPDTNYEQYF,TGCGCCAGCAGCCCGGACACAAACTACGAGCAGTACTTC
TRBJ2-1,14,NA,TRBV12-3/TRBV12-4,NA,CASTTRGGVDEQFF,TGTGCCAGCACCACTAGGGGGGGAGTGGATGAGCAGTTCTTC
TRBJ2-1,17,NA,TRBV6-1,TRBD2,CASSEGTSGRIYNEQFF,TGTGCCAGCAGTGAGGGGACTAGCGGGAGAATTTACAATGAGCAGTTCTTC
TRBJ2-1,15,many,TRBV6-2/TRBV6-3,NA,CASSPGTGVYNEQFF,TGTGCCAGCAGCCCCGGGACCGGTGTATACAATGAGCAGTTCTTC
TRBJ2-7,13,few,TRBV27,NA,CASKGWGGGEQYF,TGTGCCAGCAAAGGGTGGGGAGGTGGGGAGCAGTACTTC